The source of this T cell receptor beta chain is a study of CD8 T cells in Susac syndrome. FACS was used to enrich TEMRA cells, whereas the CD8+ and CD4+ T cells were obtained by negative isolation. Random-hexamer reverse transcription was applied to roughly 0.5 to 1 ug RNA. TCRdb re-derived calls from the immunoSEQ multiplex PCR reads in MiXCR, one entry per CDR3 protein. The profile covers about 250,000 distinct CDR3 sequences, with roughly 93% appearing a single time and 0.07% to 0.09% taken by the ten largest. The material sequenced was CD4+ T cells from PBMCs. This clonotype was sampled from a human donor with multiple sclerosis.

CDR3 region: CASSDLLNTEAFF. CDR3 nucleotides: TGTGCCAGCAGTGATTTGCTGAACACTGAAGCTTTCTTT. The rearrangement joins TRBV2 to TRBJ1-1; D not resolved. Trimming shortened V by 3 bases and J by 0 bases, and 5 bases separated the two germline ends. The CDR3 contains 13 residues. Per the germline V gene, CDR1 is SNHLY and CDR2 is FYNNEI.